This T cell receptor (beta chain) emerged from a study of blood T cells in healthy people across ages. About this clonotype: One junction end does not reproduce the germline sequence, and a read error may be involved.

PCR was performed a second time for roughly 7 to 12 cycles using a sample-barcoded 5' primer and a J-beta primer mix. From the 5' RACE reads, TCRdb called clonotypes with MiXCR, one entry per CDR3 protein. The sample has under 2 million distinct CDR3 sequences, around 35% seen once. The CDR3 loop spans 12 amino acids. Germline V gene lookup returns CDR1 SGHRS and CDR2 YFSETQ. The sequence derives from a young woman in good health. The sample was blood. The J gene is TRBJ2-1, the V gene TRBV5-1, with unresolved D. Written as DNA, the CDR3 is TGCGTCAGCAGCTTGGTGGGTCATGAGCAGTTCTTC. Translating gives CVSSLVGHEQFF.